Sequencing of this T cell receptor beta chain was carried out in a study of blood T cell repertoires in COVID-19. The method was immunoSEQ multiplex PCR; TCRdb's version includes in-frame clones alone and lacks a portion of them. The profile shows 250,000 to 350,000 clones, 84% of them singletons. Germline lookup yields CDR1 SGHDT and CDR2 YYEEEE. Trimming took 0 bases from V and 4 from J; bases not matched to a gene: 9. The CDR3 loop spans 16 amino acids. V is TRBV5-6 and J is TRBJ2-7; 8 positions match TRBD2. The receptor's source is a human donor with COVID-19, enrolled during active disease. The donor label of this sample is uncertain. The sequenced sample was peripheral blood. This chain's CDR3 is CASSLGPRGATYEQYF. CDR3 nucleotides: TGTGCCAGCAGCTTGGGACCGCGGGGGGCTACGTACGAGCAGTACTTC.